This TCR beta chain was recovered during a study of graft-versus-host responses after intestinal transplantation. Across the whole study: Multivisceral, liver-intestinal, or isolated intestinal transplants were received by the recipients. For approximately 3 years after anti-thymocyte globulin induction, all recipients took tacrolimus and steroids. Study observations and caveats: Those patients showing graft-donor T cell macrochimerism displayed high graft-versus-host to host-versus-graft clonal ratios in allografts.

Clones were sequenced by immunoSEQ multiplex PCR, and TCRdb holds only the in-frame ones, with some missing. The data show 35,000 to 45,000 clones, roughly 90% seen once. About this clone: What it binds is unknown. This sample also contains other DNA sequences that code for the same CDR3.

Germline V lookup: CDR1 MNHEY, CDR2 SVGAGI. Trimming took off 2 bases at V and 1 base at J, with 8 bases between the two ends. This CDR3 region has 14 residues. The chain recombines TRBV6-5 with TRBJ1-1; D is ambiguous. Sequencing was performed on PBMCs, taken around 270 days after transplant. The sequence derives from a human patient who received an intestinal transplant, so some T cells may come from the graft donor. CDR3 sequence (DNA): TGTGCCAGCAGTTACGGGCAGACGAACACTGAAGCTTTCTTT. It codes for CASSYGQTNTEAFF.